What follows are 9 T cell receptor beta chains derived from one specimen sequenced in a study of cytomegalovirus exposure and HLA in healthy donors. Primers for the PCR totalled 60 Vbeta and 13 Jbeta. Using immunoSEQ multiplex PCR, the repertoire was profiled, and TCRdb retains in-frame clones only, with some absent. The sample has approximately 76,000 clones, less than 80% seen once. Sequenced: PBMCs. These receptors were collected from a man aged 25-45 years in good health and CMV-seronegative.

This clone was seen more than once but under ten times. The rearrangement joins TRBV6-5 to TRBJ2-6; 8 bases are shared with TRBD1. The V gene end was trimmed by 6 bases and the J gene end by 6 bases; junction bases not matched to a gene: 7. The CDR3 is 15 amino acids. Germline values: CDR1 MNHEY, CDR2 SVGAGI. The CDR3 DNA reads as TGTGCCAGCAGCCCGCAGGGGGCACAGGCCAACGTCCTGACTTTC. This translates into CASSPQGAQANVLTF.

This chain uses TRBV21-1 with TRBJ2-3; the table assigns TRBD1, which was not confirmed against the DNA. TRBV21-1 is reported as a pseudogene. The CDR3 consists of 15 residues. The CDR3 loop is CASSRNRDSQDTQYF. CDR3 DNA: TGTGCCAGCAGCCGTAACCGGGACAGCCAAGATACGCAGTATTTT.

This clone was counted between two and nine times. The chain recombines TRBV4-3 with TRBJ2-7; maybe TRBD1 (6 bases). The germline V gene has CDR1 LGHNA and CDR2 YSLEER. This CDR3 spans 15 amino acids. Trimming took 1 base from V and 4 from J, leaving 14 bases between them. CDR3 sequence: CASSQGPGDPYEQYF. The DNA for the CDR3 is TGCGCCAGCAGCCAAGGCCCAGGGGACCCTTACGAGCAGTACTTC.

The chain recombines TRBV7-2 with TRBJ2-3; D is perhaps TRBD2 (5 bases). Germline lookup yields CDR1 SGHTA and CDR2 FQGNSA. Trimming cost V 7 bases and J 6 bases, with 11 bases left between them. This CDR3 is built from 12 residues. For the CDR3, the DNA is TGTGCCAGCACCCCCGGCGGGGATACGCAGTATTTT. It codes for CASTPGGDTQYF.

The genes are TRBV18 and TRBJ1-1; unclear D gene. The CDR3 totals 12 residues. The germline V and J ends were trimmed by 5 bases and 0 bases, with 4 bases remaining between them. Germline values: CDR1 KGHSH, CDR2 LQKENI. The CDR3: CASSSVNTEAFF. In nucleotides, the CDR3 is TGTGCCAGCTCATCCGTGAACACTGAAGCTTTCTTT.

This clone was counted between two and nine times. The DNA of the CDR3 is TGTGCCAGCAGTTTACCGGGACAGGGGGTGGGGGGCTACACCTTC. Protein product: CASSLPGQGVGGYTF. The chain employs TRBV6-6 and TRBJ1-2; 11 nucleotides match TRBD1. CDR1 is MNHNY and CDR2 is SVGAGI in the germline V gene (reference sequence). V dropped 4 bases and J dropped 8; count of bases not matched to a gene: 9. The CDR3 sequence is 15 residues long.

This clone was seen a few times. The J gene is TRBJ2-3, the V gene TRBV7-6; maybe TRBD1 (6 bases). Trimming removed 4 bases at V and 0 bases at J, with 17 bases between. This CDR3 is 17 amino acids long. Germline lookup yields CDR1 SGHVS and CDR2 FNYEAQ. The CDR3 spells CASSSRIRDTSTDTQYF. CDR3 DNA: TGTGCCAGCAGCTCACGGATCCGGGACACCAGCACAGATACGCAGTATTTT.

This clone was detected a few times. The chain links TRBV19 to TRBJ1-2, with 7 positions matching TRBD1. Germline V gene lookup returns CDR1 LNHDA and CDR2 SQIVND (reference sequence). J lost 5 bases, V lost 6 bases, and 18 bases had no gene match. The CDR3 contains 17 residues. The CDR3 region has the DNA TGTGCCAGTAGATCGGGCCCGGGACAGAGGGCGGCATATGGCTACACCTTC. Its translation: CASRSGPGQRAAYGYTF. The full variable domain, completed using reference TRBV19 and TRBJ1-2, is DGGITQSPKYLFRKEGQNVTLSCEQNLNHDAMYWYRQDPGQGLRLIYYSQIVNDFQKGDIAEGYSVSREKKESFPLTVTSAQKNPTAFYLCASRSGPGQRAAYGYTFGSGTRLTVV.

The chain links TRBV5-6 to TRBJ1-5, with D possibly matching TRBD1 (5 bases). V shed 1 base and J shed 9 bases, with 14 bases lying between them. This CDR3 has 14 residues. CDR1 and CDR2 (germline): SGHDT, YYEEEE. CDR3 in DNA: TGTGCCAGCAGCTTGTACCAAGCCGGGGGGCCCCAGCATTTT. It encodes CASSLYQAGGPQHF.